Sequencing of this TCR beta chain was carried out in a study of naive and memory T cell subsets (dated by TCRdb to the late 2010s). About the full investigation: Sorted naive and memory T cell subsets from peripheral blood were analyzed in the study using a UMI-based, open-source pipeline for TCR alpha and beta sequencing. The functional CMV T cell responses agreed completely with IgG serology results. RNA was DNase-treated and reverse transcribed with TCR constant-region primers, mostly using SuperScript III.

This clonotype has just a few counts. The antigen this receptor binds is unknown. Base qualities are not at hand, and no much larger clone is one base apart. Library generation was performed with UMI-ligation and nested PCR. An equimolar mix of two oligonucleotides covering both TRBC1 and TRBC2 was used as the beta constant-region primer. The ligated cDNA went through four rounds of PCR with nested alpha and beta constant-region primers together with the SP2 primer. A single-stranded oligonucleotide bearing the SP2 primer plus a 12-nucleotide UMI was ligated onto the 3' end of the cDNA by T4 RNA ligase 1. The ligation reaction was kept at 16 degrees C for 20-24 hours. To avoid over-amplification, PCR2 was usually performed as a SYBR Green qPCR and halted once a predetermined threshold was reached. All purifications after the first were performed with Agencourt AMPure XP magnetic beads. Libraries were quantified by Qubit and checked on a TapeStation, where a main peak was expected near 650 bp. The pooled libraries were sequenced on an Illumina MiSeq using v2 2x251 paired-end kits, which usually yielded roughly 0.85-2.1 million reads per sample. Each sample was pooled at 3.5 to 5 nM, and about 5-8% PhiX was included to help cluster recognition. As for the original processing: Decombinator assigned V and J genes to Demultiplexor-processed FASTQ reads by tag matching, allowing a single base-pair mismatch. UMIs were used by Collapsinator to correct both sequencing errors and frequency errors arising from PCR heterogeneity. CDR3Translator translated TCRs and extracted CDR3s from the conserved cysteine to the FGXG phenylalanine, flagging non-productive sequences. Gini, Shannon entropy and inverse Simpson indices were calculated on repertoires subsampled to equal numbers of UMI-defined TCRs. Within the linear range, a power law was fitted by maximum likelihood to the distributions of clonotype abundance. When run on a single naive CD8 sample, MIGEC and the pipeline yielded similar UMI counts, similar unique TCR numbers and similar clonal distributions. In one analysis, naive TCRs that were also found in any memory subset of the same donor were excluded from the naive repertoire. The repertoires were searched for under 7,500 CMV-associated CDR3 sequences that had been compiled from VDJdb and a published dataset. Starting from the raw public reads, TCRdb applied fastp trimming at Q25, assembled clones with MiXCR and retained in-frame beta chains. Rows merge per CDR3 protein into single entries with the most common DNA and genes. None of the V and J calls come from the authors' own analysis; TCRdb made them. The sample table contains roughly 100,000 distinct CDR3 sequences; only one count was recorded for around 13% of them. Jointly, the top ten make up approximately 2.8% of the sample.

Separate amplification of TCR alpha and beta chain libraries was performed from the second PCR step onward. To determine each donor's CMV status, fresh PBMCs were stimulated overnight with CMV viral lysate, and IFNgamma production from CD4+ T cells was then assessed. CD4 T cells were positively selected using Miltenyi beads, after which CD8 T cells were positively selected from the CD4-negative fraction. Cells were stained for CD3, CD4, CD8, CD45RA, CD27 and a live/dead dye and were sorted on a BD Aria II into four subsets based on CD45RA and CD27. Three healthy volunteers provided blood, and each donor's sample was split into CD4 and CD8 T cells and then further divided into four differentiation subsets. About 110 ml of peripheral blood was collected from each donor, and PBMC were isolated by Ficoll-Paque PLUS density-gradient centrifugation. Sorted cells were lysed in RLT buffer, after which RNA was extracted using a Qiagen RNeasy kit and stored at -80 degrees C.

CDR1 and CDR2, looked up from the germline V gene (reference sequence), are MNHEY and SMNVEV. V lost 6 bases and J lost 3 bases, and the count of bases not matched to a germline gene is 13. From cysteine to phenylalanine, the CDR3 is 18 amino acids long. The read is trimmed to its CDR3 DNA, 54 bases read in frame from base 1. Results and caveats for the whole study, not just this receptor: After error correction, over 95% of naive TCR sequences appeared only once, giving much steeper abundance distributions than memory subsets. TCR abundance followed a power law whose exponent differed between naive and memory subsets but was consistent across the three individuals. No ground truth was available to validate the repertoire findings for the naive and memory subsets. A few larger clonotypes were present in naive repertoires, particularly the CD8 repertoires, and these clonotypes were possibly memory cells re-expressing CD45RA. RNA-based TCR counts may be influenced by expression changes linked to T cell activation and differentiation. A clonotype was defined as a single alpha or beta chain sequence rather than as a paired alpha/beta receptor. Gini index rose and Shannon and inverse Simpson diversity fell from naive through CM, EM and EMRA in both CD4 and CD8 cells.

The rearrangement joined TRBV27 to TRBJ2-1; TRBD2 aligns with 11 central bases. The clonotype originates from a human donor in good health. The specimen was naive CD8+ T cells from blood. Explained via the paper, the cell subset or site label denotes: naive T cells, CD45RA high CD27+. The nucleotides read TGTGCCAGCAGGGGAACTAGCGGGAGAAGTTTGCTCTACAATGAGCAGTTCTTC. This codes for CASRGTSGRSLLYNEQFF.